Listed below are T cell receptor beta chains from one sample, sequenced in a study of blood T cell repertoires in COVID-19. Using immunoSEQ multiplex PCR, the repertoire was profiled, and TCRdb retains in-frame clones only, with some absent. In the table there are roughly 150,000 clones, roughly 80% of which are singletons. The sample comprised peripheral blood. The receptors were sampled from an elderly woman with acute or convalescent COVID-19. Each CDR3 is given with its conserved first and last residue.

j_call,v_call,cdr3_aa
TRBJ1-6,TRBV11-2,CASSLEGAGALNSPLHF
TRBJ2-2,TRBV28,CASSLPKRQGADTGELFF
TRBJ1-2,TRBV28,CASSFFLGRGPNGYTF
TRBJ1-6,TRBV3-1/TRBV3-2,CASSQGGEISPLHF
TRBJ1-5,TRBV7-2,CASSSGQPGQPQHF
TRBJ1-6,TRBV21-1,CASSKGAGERSPLHF
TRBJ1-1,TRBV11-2,CASSDIRAGRGRGTEAFF
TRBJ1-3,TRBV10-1,CATLEPRDRGRGNTIYF
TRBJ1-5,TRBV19,CASSDRAWQPQHF
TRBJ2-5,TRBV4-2,CASSQEFSETQYF
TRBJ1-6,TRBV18,CASSPPQGRSPLHF
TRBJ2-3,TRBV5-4,CASSPREGTDTQYF
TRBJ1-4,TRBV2,CASSGQAGPTEKLFF
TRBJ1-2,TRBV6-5,CASRTGSYGYTF
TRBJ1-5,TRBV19,CASSGGQGYNQPQHF
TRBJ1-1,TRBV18,CASSPPGQGALSAEAFF
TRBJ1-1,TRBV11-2,CASSHPWNTEAFF
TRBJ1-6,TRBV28,CASSFPRGQSRSYNSPLHF
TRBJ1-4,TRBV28,CASSTLGRGGKLFF
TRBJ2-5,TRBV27,CASSVRSGGTQYF
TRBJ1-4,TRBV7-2,CASSSGQGNEKLFF
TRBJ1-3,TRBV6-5,CASKTAGNTIYF